One and the same sample provided the 11 T cell receptor beta chains below, sequenced in a study of neurological immune-mediated disorders. The time point was: longitudinal time-point 1 (baseline). From the 5' RACE reads, TCRdb called clonotypes with MiXCR, one entry per CDR3 protein. The repertoire holds tens of thousands of distinct CDR3 sequences, with roughly a tenth as singletons. The sequencing input was PBMCs. These receptors all stem from a man aged 30 to 39 in good health.

This sequence joins TRBV28 and TRBJ2-1; 10 bases align to TRBD2. V was pared by 5 bases and J by 14 bases, with 6 bases of the junction left unmatched. There are 12 residues in the CDR3. Germline V gives CDR1 MDHEN, CDR2 SYDVKM. CDR3 DNA: TGTGCCAGCAGTAAAAGTAGCGGGAGGAAGTTCTTC. The encoded protein is CASSKSSGRKFF. Looking up the rest from reference TRBV28 and TRBJ2-1 gives the full variable domain: DVKVTQSSRYLVKRTGEKVFLECVQDMDHENMFWYRQDPGLGLRLIYFSYDVKMKEKGDIPEGYSVSREKKERFSLILESASTNQTSMYLCASSKSSGRKFFGPGTRLTVL.

This clonotype was observed at least ten times. This chain connects TRBV7-2 to TRBJ2-5; D not certain. The CDR3 has 14 residues. Trimming left V 7 bases short and J 2 bases short, with 14 bases between. The germline V gene encodes CDR1 SGHTA and CDR2 FQGNSA. CDR3 loop: CASTLLGRQETQYF. The CDR3 DNA reads TGTGCCAGCACGCTTCTGGGCAGACAAGAGACCCAGTACTTC. Full variable domain (rest looked up from reference TRBV7-2 and TRBJ2-5): GAGVSQSPSNKVTEKGKDVELRCDPISGHTALYWYRQSLGQGLEFLIYFQGNSAPDKSGLPSDRFSAERTGGSVSTLTIQRTQQEDSAVYLCASTLLGRQETQYFGPGTRLLVL.

This clonotype appeared many times. The chain employs TRBV7-8 and TRBJ1-5; TRBD1 is a possible D gene (6 bases). V was cut by 0 bases and J by 6 bases, with 12 bases left in between. From germline, CDR1 is SGHVS and CDR2 FQNEAQ. The CDR3 is 15 amino acids. The CDR3 DNA reads TGTGCCAGCAGCTTAGCATCGAAGGGGGGTCAGCCCCAGCATTTT. Translated, it gives CASSLASKGGQPQHF.

This clonotype occurred many times. The chain combines TRBV20-1 with TRBJ2-1, with 12 bases that match TRBD2. V gave up 0 bases and J gave up 8 bases; unmatched junction bases: 17. The CDR3 contains 19 residues. CDR1 and CDR2 (germline): DFQATT, SNEGSKA (reference sequence). CDR3 amino acids: CSARDPPRLAGGYSHEQFF. CDR3 bases: TGCAGTGCTAGAGATCCCCCCCGGCTAGCGGGAGGGTATTCGCATGAGCAGTTCTTC.

At least ten counts were recorded for this clonotype. The chain links TRBV6-6 to TRBJ2-2; 11 bases agree with TRBD2. The length of the CDR3 is 16 residues. V shed 11 bases, J shed 3 bases, and the junction held 11 bases outside the gene matches. Germline V gene lookup returns CDR1 MNHNY and CDR2 SVGAGI (reference sequence). The CDR3 sequence: CASRVAGGFHTGELFF. CDR3 DNA: TGTGCCTCCCGGGTAGCGGGAGGGTTTCACACCGGGGAGCTGTTTTTT.

This clonotype was recorded a few times. The chain carries TRBV20-1 and TRBJ2-1; no definite D call. The CDR3 loop spans 16 amino acids. V lost 1 base to trimming and J lost 0 bases, with 13 bases between them. The V gene's germline CDR1 is DFQATT and CDR2 SNEGSKA (reference sequence). The CDR3 DNA is TGCAGTGCTAGAGCCCCCGCATGGAGCTCCTACAATGAGCAGTTCTTC. Encoded protein: CSARAPAWSSYNEQFF.

In the case of this clonotype: A read error may be the cause here, since a much bigger clone is one base away. This chain links TRBV20-1 with TRBJ1-2; 10 bases align to TRBD1. The CDR3 spans 14 residues. The germline V gene has CDR1 DFQATT and CDR2 SNEGSKA (reference sequence). With 5 bases clipped from V and 7 bases from J, the junction kept 10 bases outside the gene matches. Here the CDR3 reads CSADRQGAAGGYTF. The CDR3 DNA is TGCAGTGCTGACAGACAGGGGGCAGCTGGTGGCTACACCTTC.

This clonotype was detected many times. The V gene is TRBV5-1, the J gene TRBJ1-1; TRBD1 aligns across 7 bases. The CDR3 runs 15 residues. CDR1 is SGHRS, CDR2 YFSETQ, per germline. V lost 0 bases and J lost 4; bases outside the gene matches: 6. CDR3 amino acids: CASSLAQGVVTEAFF. CDR3 DNA sequence: TGCGCCAGCAGCTTGGCTCAGGGGGTAGTCACTGAAGCTTTCTTT.

This clonotype has a count of ten or more. J is TRBJ2-5 and V is TRBV28; TRBD2 is a possible D gene (5 bases). Germline loops: CDR1 MDHEN, CDR2 SYDVKM. This CDR3 comprises 15 residues. Trimming removed 5 bases from V and 2 bases from J, with 15 bases in between. The CDR3 sequence is CASSPRGGLQETQYF. CDR3 in DNA: TGTGCCAGCAGTCCCCGCGGCGGGTTACAAGAGACCCAGTACTTC.

This clonotype showed up many times. This chain uses TRBV12-3 or TRBV12-4 with TRBJ2-7, with D uncertain. This CDR3 contains 15 residues. V was trimmed by 6 bases and J by 6 bases, leaving 21 bases between them. The DNA for the CDR3 is TGTGCCAGCAGCCCGCCTACGATTGGGTCCCCCGAGCAGTACTTC. This gives the protein CASSPPTIGSPEQYF.

There are many counts of this clonotype. The chain uses TRBV6-6 and TRBJ2-3, with TRBD1 matching 7 bases. J gave up 3 bases and V 7 bases, and 13 bases lay outside the gene matches. Per the germline V gene, CDR1 is MNHNY and CDR2 is SVGAGI (reference sequence). The CDR3 has 16 amino acids. CDR3 DNA: TGTGCCAGCACCTTAGGGGGCGGCGGAGGTACAGATACGCAGTATTTT. It yields the protein CASTLGGGGGTDTQYF.